The 24 T cell receptor beta chains below come from one sample, sequenced in a study of prognosis after radiotherapy for stage I lung cancer. The study amplified the TCR beta CDR3 region from genomic DNA. This amplification was carried out by two rounds of multiplex PCR. Each TRBV and TRBJ gene had its own primer in the first PCR round. Via MiXCR, TCRdb re-called the multiplex PCR reads, giving one row per CDR3 protein. The data hold nearly 35,000 distinct CDR3 sequences, with under 40% observed a single time. Sample: PBMCs, taken before or after stereotactic body radiation therapy (not recorded which). These receptors all stem from a donor aged 50 or older with non-small cell lung cancer.

Comments on this clonotype: This sequence is one base from a far larger clone and is likely a read error. V usage is TRBV6-2 or TRBV6-3 and J usage is TRBJ1-3; no definite D call. Germline V gives CDR1 MNHEY, CDR2 SVGEGT. The CDR3 is made up of 12 amino acids. CDR3 amino acids: CASSPTGDTIYF. The CDR3 region has the DNA TGTGCCAGCAGCCCAACTGGAGACACCATATATTTT.

In regard to this clonotype: This likely reflects a read error, since a far larger clone is one base away. The rearrangement uses TRBV6-2 or TRBV6-3 and TRBJ2-7; maybe TRBD1 (7 bases). This CDR3 has 14 residues. Trimming shortened V by 7 bases and J by 3 bases, and 16 bases separated the two germline ends. Per the germline V gene, CDR1 is MNHEY and CDR2 is SVGEGT. In DNA, the CDR3 is TGTGCCAGCATTGGAGGGGGACAGCTCTACGAGCAGTACTTC. This gives the protein CASIGGGQLYEQYF.

The rearrangement links TRBV19 to TRBJ2-2; no reliable D call. The CDR3 sequence is 13 residues long. From germline, CDR1 is LNHDA and CDR2 SQIVND (reference sequence). V lost 6 bases and J 3 bases, leaving 8 bases between the germline ends. DNA for the CDR3: TGTGCCAGTAGGTTCACTTACACCGGGGAGCTGTTTTTT. Translation: CASRFTYTGELFF.

This clonotype was seen repeatedly, ten times or more. The CDR3 is CATSRDGNSNQPQHF. CDR3 in DNA: TGTGCCACCAGCAGAGATGGAAACAGCAATCAGCCCCAGCATTTT. This chain connects TRBV15 to TRBJ1-5; no clear D gene. Trimming removed 0 bases at V and 1 base at J, with 7 bases between. The germline gives CDR1 LNHNV, CDR2 YYDKDF (reference sequence). This CDR3 contains 15 residues.

This clonotype was seen ten or more times. The CDR3 nucleotides are TGCAGCGTCAAAGGGCCCGACGCCTACGAGCAGTACTTC. Its protein product is CSVKGPDAYEQYF. The chain is built from TRBV29-1 and TRBJ2-7; D remains unclear. Germline CDR1 reads SQVTM; CDR2 reads ANQGSEA. The V end was cut by 6 bases, the J end by 2 bases, with 14 bases between. The CDR3 has 13 residues.

For this clonotype: This clone may be a read error of a much larger clone one base away. The chain couples TRBV7-8 to TRBJ1-1, with 8 bases fitting TRBD1. The CDR3 contains 14 residues. Germline trimming cut 5 bases from V and 11 bases from J; bases unmatched to any gene: 13. Germline CDR1 SGHVS, CDR2 FQNEAQ. CDR3 in DNA: TGTGCCAGCAGCCCTATCCTAACAGGGGGATGGGCTTTCTTT. It encodes CASSPILTGGWAFF.

About this clonotype itself: A much bigger clone sits one base away, suggesting this may be a read error. The chain joins TRBV6-5 to TRBJ1-4, with 10 positions matching TRBD1. V was pared by 9 bases and J by 8 bases, with 24 bases of the junction left unmatched. The germline V gene has CDR1 MNHEY and CDR2 SVGAGI. The CDR3 sequence is 19 residues long. CDR3 residues: CARSNYEAPPGTGDEKLFF. Here the CDR3 DNA reads TGTGCCAGAAGTAACTATGAGGCGCCTCCCGGGACAGGGGACGAAAAACTGTTTTTT.

This clonotype has a handful of counts. This sequence joins TRBV29-1 and TRBJ1-1, with TRBD1 as a possible D gene (5 bases). CDR1 and CDR2 (germline): SQVTM, ANQGSEA. V shed 3 bases and J shed 11 bases, with 16 bases lying between them. The CDR3 contains 12 residues. CDR3 sequence reads: CSVDAGSRAAFF. The CDR3 DNA follows: TGCAGCGTTGACGCAGGGTCCAGGGCCGCTTTCTTT.

The genes are TRBV27 and TRBJ2-3; D is unclear. Deletions cut 3 bases from V and 0 bases from J, with 19 bases between. The CDR3 covers 18 residues. Per germline, CDR1 MNHEY and CDR2 SMNVEV (reference sequence). CDR3 nucleotides: TGTGCCAGCAGTTTCTGGGTGGTCTTGTGGCCTAGCACAGATACGCAGTATTTT. Residues: CASSFWVVLWPSTDTQYF.

Many counts were recorded for this clonotype. The rearrangement joins TRBV30 to TRBJ1-1; D unclear. The V and J ends lost 3 bases and 1 base respectively, with 9 bases between them. This CDR3 is built from 13 residues. Germline CDR1 and CDR2: GTSNPN and SVGIG (reference sequence). The CDR3 loop reads CAWRVARNTEAFF. CDR3 bases: TGTGCCTGGAGAGTCGCCAGGAACACTGAAGCTTTCTTT.

At least ten counts were recorded for this clonotype. V gene TRBV5-1 combines with J gene TRBJ2-1; possibly TRBD2 for D (6 bases). The CDR3 is 14 residues long. V shed 3 bases and J shed 0 bases, with 7 bases lying between them. Germline V gene lookup returns CDR1 SGHRS and CDR2 YFSETQ. The CDR3 sequence: CASSWGDSYNEQFF. The DNA for the CDR3 is TGCGCCAGCAGCTGGGGGGACTCCTACAATGAGCAGTTCTTC. The full variable domain, its missing parts supplied by reference TRBV5-1 and TRBJ2-1, is KAGVTQTPRYLIKTRGQQVTLSCSPISGHRSVSWYQQTPGQGLQFLFEYFSETQRNKGNFPGRFSGRQFSNSRSEMNVSTLELGDSALYLCASSWGDSYNEQFFGPGTRLTVL.

Many counts were recorded for this clonotype. The chain is built from TRBV20-1 and TRBJ1-5; D is ambiguous. The CDR3 consists of 12 residues. The germline CDR1 and CDR2 sequences are DFQATT and SNEGSKA (reference sequence). Trimming took off 4 bases at V and 0 bases at J, with 4 bases between the two ends. CDR3 in amino acids: CSATDSNQPQHF. The CDR3 DNA sequence: TGCAGTGCTACGGATAGCAATCAGCCCCAGCATTTT.

This clonotype showed up just a few times. The V gene is TRBV24-1, the J gene TRBJ2-7, with 10 positions matching TRBD1. The CDR3 spans 15 residues. The germline gives CDR1 KGHDR, CDR2 SFDVKD. Unmatched junction bases numbered 8, after V lost 4 bases and J lost 6 bases. The CDR3 loop is CATSDPGQGPAEQYF. Here the CDR3 DNA reads TGTGCCACCAGTGACCCGGGACAGGGGCCCGCCGAGCAGTACTTC.

In regard to this clonotype: A far larger clone is one base from this, pointing to a likely read error. The chain links TRBV6-9 to TRBJ2-3; D is perhaps TRBD1 (5 bases). Per the germline V gene, CDR1 is MNHGY and CDR2 is SVAAGI. V was pared by 7 bases and J by 0 bases, with 11 bases between. CDR3 length equals 14 residues. The CDR3 protein is CASTIDRSTDTQYF. CDR3 bases: TGTGCCAGCACGATAGACAGAAGCACAGATACGCAGTATTTT.

Concerning this clonotype itself: This likely stems from a read error, as it lies one base from a far larger clone. The J gene is TRBJ1-5, the V gene TRBV6-5, with D unclear. This CDR3 contains 13 residues. Germline V gene lookup returns CDR1 MNHEY and CDR2 SVGAGI. For the CDR3, the DNA is TGTGCCAGCACCCTCCGGGAGAATCAGCGCCAGCATTTT. Translated, it gives CASTLRENQRQHF.

The chain has TRBV28 and TRBJ2-7, with 10 bases identical to TRBD2. Germline lookup yields CDR1 MDHEN and CDR2 SYDVKM. V shed 4 bases, J shed 2 bases, and the junction held 2 bases outside the gene matches. The CDR3 length is 14 residues. The CDR3 sequence is CASSSGLAAYEQYF. CDR3 in DNA: TGTGCCAGCAGTTCAGGACTAGCGGCCTACGAGCAGTACTTC.

This clonotype has a count of ten or more. The V and J genes are TRBV5-5 and TRBJ2-2; D may be TRBD1 (6 bases). Trimming stripped 4 bases from V and 4 bases from J, with 17 bases between. Germline V gene lookup returns CDR1 SGHKS and CDR2 YYEKEE (reference sequence). The CDR3 extends over 16 amino acids. CDR3 amino acids: CASSGGHDVGTGELFF. CDR3 DNA: TGTGCCAGCAGCGGGGGACACGACGTGGGCACCGGGGAGCTGTTTTTT. The complete variable domain, with remaining parts taken from reference TRBV5-5 and TRBJ2-2, reads DAGVTQSPTHLIKTRGQQVTLRCSPISGHKSVSWYQQVLGQGPQFIFQYYEKEERGRGNFPDRFSARQFPNYSSELNVNALLLGDSALYLCASSGGHDVGTGELFFGEGSRLTVL.

This clonotype was observed at least ten times. This chain joins TRBV5-6 and TRBJ2-2, with D perhaps matching TRBD2 (6 bases). The CDR3 runs 15 residues. V was clipped by 7 bases and J by 0 bases, with 13 bases between them. Per germline, CDR1 SGHDT and CDR2 YYEEEE. Written as DNA, the CDR3 is TGTGCCAGCGGGAAGGGACTGACGAACACCGGGGAGCTGTTTTTT. It translates to CASGKGLTNTGELFF.

The sample holds many counts of this clonotype. The chain combines TRBV6-1 with TRBJ1-4; TRBD1 matches at 8 bases. CDR1 and CDR2 from the germline V gene are MNHNS and SASEGT. The CDR3 is 14 amino acids. V trimming: 6 bases; J trimming: 3 bases; junction bases outside the gene matches: 3. Written as DNA, the CDR3 is TGTGCCAGCAGCCTACAGGGGGCTAATGAAAAACTGTTTTTT. This sequence encodes CASSLQGANEKLFF.

In its sample, this clonotype was seen many times. The chain combines TRBV5-6 with TRBJ2-7, with TRBD2 matching 8 bases. The V gene end was trimmed by 0 bases and the J gene end by 4 bases; junction bases not matched to a gene: 3. The germline CDR1 and CDR2 sequences are SGHDT and YYEEEE. The length of the CDR3 is 14 residues. In nucleotides, the CDR3 is TGTGCCAGCAGCTTGGGCGGGGGGACGTACGAGCAGTACTTC. The encoded protein is CASSLGGGTYEQYF.

Remarks on this clonotype: A much larger clone lies a single base off, so this may be a read error. V usage is TRBV15 and J usage is TRBJ2-5; D is perhaps TRBD2 (7 bases). Trimming cost V 1 base and J 1 base, with 13 bases left between them. CDR3 length: 16 residues. Germline V gene data show CDR1 as LNHNV and CDR2 as YYDKDF (reference sequence). Here the CDR3 reads CATSRAWGGAQETQYF. The CDR3 DNA follows: TGTGCCACCAGCAGAGCCTGGGGGGGGGCCCAAGAGACCCAGTACTTC. Combining the CDR3 with reference TRBV15 and TRBJ2-5 gives the whole variable domain DAMVIQNPRYQVTQFGKPVTLSCSQTLNHNVMYWYQQKSSQAPKLLFHYYDKDFNNEADTPDNFQSRRPNTSFCFLDIRSPGLGDTAMYLCATSRAWGGAQETQYFGPGTRLLVL.

Concerning this clonotype itself: This is likely an artifact of a read error, given a far larger clone one base away. The chain combines TRBV6-9 with TRBJ2-2; D gene unclear. Between the trimmed V and J ends, which lost 2 bases and 5 bases, there was a span of 15 bases. Germline CDR1 reads MNHGY; CDR2 reads SVAAGI. CDR3 length: 16 amino acids. In DNA, the CDR3 is TGTGCCAGCAGTTATGATGACATGGGATATACCGGGGAGCTGTTTTTT. Amino acids: CASSYDDMGYTGELFF.

Concerning this clonotype: This clone may be a read error of a much larger clone one base away. The chain has TRBV12-5 and TRBJ2-5; 9 bases are shared with TRBD1. Germline V lookup: CDR1 LGHNT, CDR2 FRNRAP. The V segment lost 3 bases and the J segment 5 bases; nucleotides outside the gene matches: 13. There are 17 residues in the CDR3. The CDR3, as DNA: TGTGCTAGTGGTTTTAAAACGACAGGGGGTGTAAGGGAGACCCAGTACTTC. Protein product: CASGFKTTGGVRETQYF.

This clonotype was seen repeatedly, ten times or more. V and J are TRBV6-4 and TRBJ2-1; TRBD2 agrees at 10 bases. CDR3 length equals 14 residues. CDR1 and CDR2 from the germline V gene are MRHNA and SNTAGT. V was clipped by 3 bases and J by 4 bases; unmatched bases: 0. The CDR3 DNA sequence: TGTGCCAGCAGTGAAGCGGGGGGGTACAATGAGCAGTTCTTC. Amino acid sequence: CASSEAGGYNEQFF.